This T cell receptor (beta chain) was captured by sequencing in a study of blood T cell repertoires in COVID-19. Study-wide context: Acute and convalescent COVID-19 specimens originated in the United States, Italy and Spain. PBMCs, B-cell-depleted T cells, or T cells were the source of the cDNA or gDNA that made up the material.

Authors' data handling: Researchers report that nucleated cell counts were estimated from reference gene primer amplification. The data were produced by immunoSEQ multiplex PCR, yet TCRdb's version contains in-frame clones alone and is incomplete. The D gene and trimming were derived from the DNA, and the V and J assignments and clone size from that table. Among a few hundred thousand clones, about 85% were seen once, and the ten largest hold roughly 3.7%. The V gene lost 2 bases and the J gene lost 7 bases, with 15 bases spanning the gap. CDR1 and CDR2 from the germline V gene are SGHVS and FNYEAQ. CDR3 size: 15 residues.

Sequenced material: peripheral blood. The sequence came from a young woman with acute or convalescent COVID-19. The V call is TRBV7-6, the J call TRBJ1-5; D perhaps matches TRBD1 (6 bases). The CDR3 DNA reads TGTGCCAGCAGCTTATCGGGGGGCTCTGGGCAGCCCCAGCATTTT. It yields the protein CASSLSGGSGQPQHF.